The clone carrying this T cell receptor (beta chain) was detected a few times. The CDR3 consists of 16 residues. Using immunoSEQ multiplex PCR, the repertoire was profiled, and TCRdb retains in-frame clones only, with some absent. The sample carries approximately 290,000 clones, around nine tenths recorded once. These data come from a study of blood T cell repertoires in COVID-19. The J gene is TRBJ1-2, the V gene TRBV21-1; TRBD1 reflects the table's D call only, with no check against the DNA. TRBV21-1 is annotated as a pseudogene. The sequencing sample was made of peripheral blood. This sequence originates from a woman younger than 45 with COVID-19, enrolled during active disease. The CDR3 sequence: CASTQTWAYANYGYTF. The DNA for the CDR3 is TGTGCCAGCACCCAAACTTGGGCCTACGCCAACTATGGCTACACCTTC.